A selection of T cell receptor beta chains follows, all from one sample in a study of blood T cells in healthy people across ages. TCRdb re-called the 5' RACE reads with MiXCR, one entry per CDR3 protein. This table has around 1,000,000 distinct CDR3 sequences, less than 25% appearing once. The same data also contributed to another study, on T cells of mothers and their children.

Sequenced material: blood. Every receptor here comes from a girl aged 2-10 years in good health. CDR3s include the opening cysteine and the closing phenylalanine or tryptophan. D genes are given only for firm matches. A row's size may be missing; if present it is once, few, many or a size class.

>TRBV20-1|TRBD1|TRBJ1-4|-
TGCAGTGCTCCAGGGGGAACACCTAATGAAAAACTGTTTTTT
CSAPGGTPNEKLFF
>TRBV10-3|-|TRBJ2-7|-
TGTGCCGTCATAAAAGGTGAGCGGTCCTACGAGCAGTACTTC
CAVIKGERSYEQYF
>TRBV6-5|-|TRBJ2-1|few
TGTGCCAGCAGTCTATCAGGGCGGAATGAGCAGTTCTTC
CASSLSGRNEQFF
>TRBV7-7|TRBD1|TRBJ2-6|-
TGTGCTAGCAGCCCACGGACAGGGAGAGGGGCCAACGTCCCGACTTTC
CASSPRTGRGANVPTF
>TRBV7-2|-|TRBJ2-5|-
TGTGCCAGCAGCTTCGATGGACTAGTTTTAGGGGGCGAAGAGACCCAGTACTTC
CASSFDGLVLGGEETQYF
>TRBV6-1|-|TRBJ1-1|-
TGTGCCAGCAGTGAAGCGCCAGAGAACACTGAAGCTTTCTTT
CASSEAPENTEAFF
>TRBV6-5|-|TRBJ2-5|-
TGTGCCAGCAGTTTGAGGTCGATTGCATGGCAGTACTTC
CASSLRSIAWQYF
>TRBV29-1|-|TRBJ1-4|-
TGCAGCGCCTCAAACAGGAATGAAAAACTGTTTTTT
CSASNRNEKLFF
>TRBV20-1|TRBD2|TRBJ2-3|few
TGCAGTGCGAGGCCAGGACTAGCGGGTCCCTTGGCAGATACGCAGTATTTT
CSARPGLAGPLADTQYF
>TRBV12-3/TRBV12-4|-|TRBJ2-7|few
TGTGCCAGCAGTCGCCAGAGACCTAGCTCCTACGAGCAGTACTTC
CASSRQRPSSYEQYF
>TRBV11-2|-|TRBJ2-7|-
TGTGCCAGCAGCTTAGTAAACCCCTACGAGCAGTACTTC
CASSLVNPYEQYF
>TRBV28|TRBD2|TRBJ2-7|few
TGTGCCAGCAGTTTGGGTTCGCGCGGCGGGAGGGCCCTCTACGAGCAGTACTTC
CASSLGSRGGRALYEQYF
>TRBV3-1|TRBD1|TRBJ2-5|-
TGTGCCAGCAGCCTTAGGACAGGGAGTAAGGAGACCCAGTACTTC
CASSLRTGSKETQYF
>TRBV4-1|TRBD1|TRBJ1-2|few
TGCGCCAGCAGCCAAGTAGACAGGGTTTATGGCTACACCTTC
CASSQVDRVYGYTF
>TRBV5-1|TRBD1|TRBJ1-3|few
TGCGCCAGCAGCCCTGGACAGGGCCGGAACACCATATATTTT
CASSPGQGRNTIYF
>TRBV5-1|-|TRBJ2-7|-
TGCGCCAGCAGCTTCGGGCAGGGTAGATACGAGCAGTACTTC
CASSFGQGRYEQYF
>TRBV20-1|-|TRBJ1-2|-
TGCAGTGCTAGAGACACAAGTAATGGCTACACCTTC
CSARDTSNGYTF
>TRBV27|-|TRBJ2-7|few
TGTGCCAGCAGTTTCTCGGGGACCTTGACCTACGATCAGTACTTC
CASSFSGTLTYDQYF
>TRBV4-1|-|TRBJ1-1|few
TGCGCCAGCACCGACGACAGGCTGAACACTGAAGCTTTCTTT
CASTDDRLNTEAFF
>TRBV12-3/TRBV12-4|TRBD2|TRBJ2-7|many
TGTGCCAGCAGAGGACTAGCGGGGTCCTACGAGCAGTACTTC
CASRGLAGSYEQYF
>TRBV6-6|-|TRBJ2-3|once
TGTGCCAGCAGTCGGGACGATAGCACAGATACGCAGTATTTT
CASSRDDSTDTQYF
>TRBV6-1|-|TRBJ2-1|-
TGTGCCAGCAGTAAGGTGGGCTACAATGAGCAGTTCTTC
CASSKVGYNEQFF
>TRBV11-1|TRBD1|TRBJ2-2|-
TGTGCCAGCAGCGCTTACAGGGGATTGGGGGAGCTGTTTTTT
CASSAYRGLGELFF
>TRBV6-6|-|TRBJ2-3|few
TGTGCCAGCAGTTACTCGATAGTAGATACGCAGTATTTT
CASSYSIVDTQYF
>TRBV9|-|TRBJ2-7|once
TGTGCCAGCAGCGTAGACGGGGGGCCATCCTACGAGCAGTACTTC
CASSVDGGPSYEQYF
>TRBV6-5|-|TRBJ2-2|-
TGTGCCAGCAGTTCCGGCTTGAGGAACACCGGGGAGCTGTTTTTT
CASSSGLRNTGELFF
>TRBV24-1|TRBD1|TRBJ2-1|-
TGTGCCACCAGTGATTCCAGGGCAGGGGGCAATCGGGCTGAGCAGTTCTTC
CATSDSRAGGNRAEQFF
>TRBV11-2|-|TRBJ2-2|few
TGTGCCAGCAGCATGATTTCGAACACCGGGGAGCTGTTTTTT
CASSMISNTGELFF
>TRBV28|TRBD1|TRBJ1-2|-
TGTGCCAGCACATTCGGGGACAGTGATCACTATGGCTACACCTTC
CASTFGDSDHYGYTF